This T cell receptor beta chain was captured in a study of Graves' ophthalmopathy and Graves' hyperthyroidism. The overall study: Hyperthyroidism is called stable when no ophthalmopathy develops within 18 months of follow-up.

Amplification of TCR beta CDR3 regions used RNA transcripts. Scientists carried out first-round RT-PCR using HTBI primers and then a second-round multiplex PCR. TCRdb independently ran MiXCR on the multiplex PCR reads; one entry per CDR3 protein. The repertoire includes around 1,200,000 distinct CDR3 sequences, about 38% of them detected once, and over 8.5% sits in the top ten. People with hyperthyroidism were aged 18 to 65 and newly diagnosed, under 2 months' duration. V shed 5 bases, J shed 4 bases, and the junction held 7 bases outside the gene matches. The CDR3 sequence is 15 residues long. The germline V gene has CDR1 SEHNR and CDR2 FQNEAQ (reference sequence). General study points: Most expanded clonotypes from thyroid (those above 0.001 frequency) were also found in blood. Ophthalmopathy and stable hyperthyroidism were discriminated by a 13-signature model, with roughly 86% sensitivity and around 77% specificity.

This clonotype came up many times. Its cognate antigen is unknown. V and J are TRBV7-9 and TRBJ1-2, with 10 bases identical to TRBD1. The receptor's source is an adult man with Graves' hyperthyroidism. Sequencing used peripheral blood or thyroid tissue (not recorded which). CDR3 DNA sequence: TGTGCCAGCAGCCAAGCGGACAGGGGGGGCTATGGCTACACCTTC. As protein: CASSQADRGGYGYTF.